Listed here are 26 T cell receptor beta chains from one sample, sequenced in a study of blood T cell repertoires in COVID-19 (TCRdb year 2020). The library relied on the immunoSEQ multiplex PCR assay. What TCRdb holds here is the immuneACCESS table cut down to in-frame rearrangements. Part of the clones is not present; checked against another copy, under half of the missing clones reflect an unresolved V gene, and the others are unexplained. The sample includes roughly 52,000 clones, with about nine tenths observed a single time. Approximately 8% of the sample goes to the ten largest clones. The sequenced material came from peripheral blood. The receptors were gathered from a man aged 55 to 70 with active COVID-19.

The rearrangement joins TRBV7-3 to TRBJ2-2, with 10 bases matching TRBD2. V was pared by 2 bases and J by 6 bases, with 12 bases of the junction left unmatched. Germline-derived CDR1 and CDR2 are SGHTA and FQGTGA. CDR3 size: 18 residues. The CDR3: CASSLRGLGTSVPGELFF. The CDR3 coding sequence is TGTGCCAGCAGCTTACGGGGGTTAGGGACTAGCGTACCCGGGGAGCTGTTTTTT.

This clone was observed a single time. The CDR3, as DNA: TGTGCCAGCAGGCTACAGTTGGAAACTGAAGCTTTCTTT. This sequence encodes CASRLQLETEAFF. V usage is TRBV12-3 or TRBV12-4 and J usage is TRBJ1-1; D gene unclear. With 6 bases removed from V and 5 bases from J, the gap between germline ends came to 13 bases. The CDR3 loop spans 13 amino acids.

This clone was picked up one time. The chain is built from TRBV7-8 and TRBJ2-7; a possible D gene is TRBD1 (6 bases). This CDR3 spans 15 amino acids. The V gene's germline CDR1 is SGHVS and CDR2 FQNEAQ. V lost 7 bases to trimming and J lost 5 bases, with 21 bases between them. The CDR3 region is CASKTFTGSGDEQYF. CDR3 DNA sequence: TGTGCCAGCAAAACGTTTACAGGGAGCGGCGACGAGCAGTACTTC.

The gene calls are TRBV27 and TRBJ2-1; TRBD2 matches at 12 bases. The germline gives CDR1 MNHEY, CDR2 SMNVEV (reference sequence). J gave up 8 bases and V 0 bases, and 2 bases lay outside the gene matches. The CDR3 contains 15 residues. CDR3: CASSLSLAGGYEQFF. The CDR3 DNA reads TGTGCCAGCAGTTTATCTCTAGCGGGAGGGTATGAGCAGTTCTTC.

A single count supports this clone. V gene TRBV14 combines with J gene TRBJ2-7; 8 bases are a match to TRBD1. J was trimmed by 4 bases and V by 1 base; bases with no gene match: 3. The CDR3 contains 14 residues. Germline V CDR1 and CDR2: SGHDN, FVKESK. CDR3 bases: TGTGCCAGCAGCCAAGGACAGGGGTGGTACGAGCAGTACTTC. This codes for CASSQGQGWYEQYF.

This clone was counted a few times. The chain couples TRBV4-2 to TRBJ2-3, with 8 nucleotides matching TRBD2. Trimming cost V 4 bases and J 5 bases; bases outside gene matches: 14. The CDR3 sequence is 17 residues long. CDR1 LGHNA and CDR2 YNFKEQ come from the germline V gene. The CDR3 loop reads CASSPTGSGRAGDTQYF. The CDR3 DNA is TGTGCCAGCAGCCCTACCGGGTCCGGGAGGGCCGGAGATACGCAGTATTTT.

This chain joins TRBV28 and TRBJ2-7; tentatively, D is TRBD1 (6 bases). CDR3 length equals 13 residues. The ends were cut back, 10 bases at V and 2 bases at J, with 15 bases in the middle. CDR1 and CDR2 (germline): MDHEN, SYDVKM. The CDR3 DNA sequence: TGTGCCACCGCTCCGACAGGTCCCTACGAGCAGTACTTC. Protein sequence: CATAPTGPYEQYF.

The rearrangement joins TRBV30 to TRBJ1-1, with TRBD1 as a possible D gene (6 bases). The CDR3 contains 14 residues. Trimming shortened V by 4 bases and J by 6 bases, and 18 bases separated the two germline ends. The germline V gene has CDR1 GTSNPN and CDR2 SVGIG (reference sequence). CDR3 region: CAWKDSGTPPEAFF. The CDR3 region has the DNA TGTGCCTGGAAAGACTCCGGGACACCACCTGAAGCTTTCTTT. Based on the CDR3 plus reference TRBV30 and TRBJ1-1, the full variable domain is SQTIHQWPATLVQPVGSPLSLECTVEGTSNPNLYWYRQAAGRGLQLLFYSVGIGQISSEVPQNLSASRPQDRQFILSSKKLLLSDSGFYLCAWKDSGTPPEAFFGQGTRLTVV.

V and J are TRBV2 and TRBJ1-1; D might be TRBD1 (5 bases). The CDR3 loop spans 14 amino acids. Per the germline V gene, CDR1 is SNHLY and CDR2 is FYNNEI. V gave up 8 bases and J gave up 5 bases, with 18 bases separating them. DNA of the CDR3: TGTGCCAGCTCAAAAGAGGGACGGGAGACTGAAGCTTTCTTT. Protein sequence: CASSKEGRETEAFF.

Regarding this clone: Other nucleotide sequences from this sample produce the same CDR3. CDR3 sequence (DNA): TGTGCCAGCAGCGGACAGGGAACCGTCCTGACTTTC. Protein sequence: CASSGQGTVLTF. The gene calls are TRBV12-3 or TRBV12-4 and TRBJ2-6, with 8 bases that match TRBD1. The junction had 4 bases not matched to a gene; V was cut back by 6 bases and J by 12 bases. The CDR3 totals 12 residues.

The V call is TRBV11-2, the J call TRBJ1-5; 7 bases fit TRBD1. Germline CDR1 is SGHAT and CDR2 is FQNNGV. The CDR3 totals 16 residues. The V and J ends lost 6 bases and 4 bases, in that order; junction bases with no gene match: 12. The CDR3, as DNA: TGTGCCAGCAGTTCAATAAGACAGGGATGGAATCAGCCCCAGCATTTT. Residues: CASSSIRQGWNQPQHF.

The CDR3 DNA follows: TGTGCCAGCAGTTCTAGCGGGAAAACGCGGTCAGGTGAGCAGTTCTTC. As protein: CASSSSGKTRSGEQFF. The V call is TRBV28, the J call TRBJ2-1; TRBD2 agrees at 9 bases. V gave up 4 bases and J gave up 9 bases; unmatched junction bases: 13. The CDR3 length is 16 residues. Germline CDR1 MDHEN, CDR2 SYDVKM. Based on the CDR3 plus reference TRBV28 and TRBJ2-1, the full variable domain is DVKVTQSSRYLVKRTGEKVFLECVQDMDHENMFWYRQDPGLGLRLIYFSYDVKMKEKGDIPEGYSVSREKKERFSLILESASTNQTSMYLCASSSSGKTRSGEQFFGPGTRLTVL.

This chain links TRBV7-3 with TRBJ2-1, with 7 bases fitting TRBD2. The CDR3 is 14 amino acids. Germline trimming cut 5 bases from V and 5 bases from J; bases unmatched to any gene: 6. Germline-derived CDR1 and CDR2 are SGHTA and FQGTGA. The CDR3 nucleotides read TGTGCCAGCAGCGACACCGGGAGGAACAATGAGCAGTTCTTC. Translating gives CASSDTGRNNEQFF.

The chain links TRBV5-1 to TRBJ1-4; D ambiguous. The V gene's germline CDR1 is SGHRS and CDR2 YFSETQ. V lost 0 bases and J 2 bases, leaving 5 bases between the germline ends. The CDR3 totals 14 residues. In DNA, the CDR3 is TGCGCCAGCAGCTTGGGGCAGACTAATGAAAAACTGTTTTTT. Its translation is CASSLGQTNEKLFF. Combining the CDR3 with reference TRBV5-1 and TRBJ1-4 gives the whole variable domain KAGVTQTPRYLIKTRGQQVTLSCSPISGHRSVSWYQQTPGQGLQFLFEYFSETQRNKGNFPGRFSGRQFSNSRSEMNVSTLELGDSALYLCASSLGQTNEKLFFGSGTQLSVL.

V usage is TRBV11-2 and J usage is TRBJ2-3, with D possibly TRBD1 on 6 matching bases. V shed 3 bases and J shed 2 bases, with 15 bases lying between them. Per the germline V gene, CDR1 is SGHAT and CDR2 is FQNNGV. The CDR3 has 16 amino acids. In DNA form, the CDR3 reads TGTGCCAGCAGCTTTACGATCCGGGACAACACAGATACGCAGTATTTT. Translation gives CASSFTIRDNTDTQYF.

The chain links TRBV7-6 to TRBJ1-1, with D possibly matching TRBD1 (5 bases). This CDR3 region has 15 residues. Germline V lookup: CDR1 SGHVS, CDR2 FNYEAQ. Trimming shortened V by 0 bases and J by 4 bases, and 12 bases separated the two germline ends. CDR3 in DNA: TGTGCCAGCAGCTTAGCGCCGGAGGGGACCACTGAAGCTTTCTTT. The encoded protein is CASSLAPEGTTEAFF. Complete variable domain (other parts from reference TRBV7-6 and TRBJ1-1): GAGVSQSPRYKVTKRGQDVALRCDPISGHVSLYWYRQALGQGPEFLTYFNYEAQQDKSGLPNDRFSAERPEGSISTLTIQRTEQRDSAMYRCASSLAPEGTTEAFFGQGTRLTVV.

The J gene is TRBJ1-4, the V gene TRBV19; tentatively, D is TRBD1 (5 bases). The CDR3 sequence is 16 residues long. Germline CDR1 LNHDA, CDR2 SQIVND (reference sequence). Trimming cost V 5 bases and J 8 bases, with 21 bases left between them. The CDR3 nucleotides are TGTGCCAGTAGTCGAGGCGGGACGGCCGTGCGAGAAAAACTGTTTTTT. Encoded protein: CASSRGGTAVREKLFF.

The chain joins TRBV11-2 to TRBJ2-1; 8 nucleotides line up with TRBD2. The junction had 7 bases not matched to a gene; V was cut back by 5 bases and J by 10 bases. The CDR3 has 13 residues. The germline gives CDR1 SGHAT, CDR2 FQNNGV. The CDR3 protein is CASSPGGAGEQFF. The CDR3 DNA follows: TGTGCCAGCAGCCCCGGGGGGGCGGGGGAGCAGTTCTTC.

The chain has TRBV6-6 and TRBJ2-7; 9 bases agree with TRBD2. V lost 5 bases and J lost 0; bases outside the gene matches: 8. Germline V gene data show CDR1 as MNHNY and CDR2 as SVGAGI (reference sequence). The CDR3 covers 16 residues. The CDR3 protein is CASSRSISGSSYEQYF. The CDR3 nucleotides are TGTGCCAGCAGTCGATCCATTAGCGGGAGCTCCTACGAGCAGTACTTC.

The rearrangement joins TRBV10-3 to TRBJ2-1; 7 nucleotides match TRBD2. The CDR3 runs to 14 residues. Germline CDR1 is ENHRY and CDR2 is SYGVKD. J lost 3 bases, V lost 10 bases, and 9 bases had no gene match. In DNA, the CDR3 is TGTGCCACCCGGGCTAGCGGATTCTACAATGAGCAGTTCTTC. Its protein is CATRASGFYNEQFF.

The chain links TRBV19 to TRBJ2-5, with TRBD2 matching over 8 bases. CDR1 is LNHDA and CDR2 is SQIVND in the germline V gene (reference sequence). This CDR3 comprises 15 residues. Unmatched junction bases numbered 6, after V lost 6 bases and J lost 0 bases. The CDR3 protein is CASSPTSVHQETQYF. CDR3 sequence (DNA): TGTGCCAGTAGCCCGACTAGCGTTCACCAAGAGACCCAGTACTTC.

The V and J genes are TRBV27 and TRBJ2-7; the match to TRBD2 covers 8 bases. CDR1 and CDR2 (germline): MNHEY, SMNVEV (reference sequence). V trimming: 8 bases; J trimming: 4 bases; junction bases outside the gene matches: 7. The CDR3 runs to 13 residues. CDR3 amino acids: CASAWGLGYEQYF. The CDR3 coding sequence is TGTGCCAGCGCCTGGGGACTAGGGTACGAGCAGTACTTC.

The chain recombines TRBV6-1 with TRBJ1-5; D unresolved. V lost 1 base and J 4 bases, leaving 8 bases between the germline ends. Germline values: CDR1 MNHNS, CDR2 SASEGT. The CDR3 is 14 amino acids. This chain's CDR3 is CASSEESLNQPQHF. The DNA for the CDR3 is TGTGCCAGCAGTGAAGAGAGCCTTAATCAGCCCCAGCATTTT.

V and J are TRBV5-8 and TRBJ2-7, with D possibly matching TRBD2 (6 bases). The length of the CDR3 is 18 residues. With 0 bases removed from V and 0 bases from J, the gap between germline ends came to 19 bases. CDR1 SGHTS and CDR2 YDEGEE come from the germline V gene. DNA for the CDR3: TGTGCCAGCAGCTTGGCCGGGCAGGGCGGGATTTCCTCCTACGAGCAGTACTTC. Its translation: CASSLAGQGGISSYEQYF.

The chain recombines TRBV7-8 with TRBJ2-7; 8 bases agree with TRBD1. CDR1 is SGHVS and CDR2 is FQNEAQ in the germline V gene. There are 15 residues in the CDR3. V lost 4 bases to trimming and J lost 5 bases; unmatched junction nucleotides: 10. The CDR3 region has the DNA TGTGCCAGCAGCTCGGGGGACAGGACAGGAAACGAGCAGTACTTC. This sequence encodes CASSSGDRTGNEQYF.

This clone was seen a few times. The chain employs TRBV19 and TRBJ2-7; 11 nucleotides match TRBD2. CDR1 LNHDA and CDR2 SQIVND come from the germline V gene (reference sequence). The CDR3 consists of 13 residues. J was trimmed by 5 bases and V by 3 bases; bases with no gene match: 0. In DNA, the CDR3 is TGTGCCAGTAGTATGACTAGCGGGAACGAGCAGTACTTC. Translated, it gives CASSMTSGNEQYF.